Listed below are T cell receptor beta chains from one sample, sequenced in a study of lymphopenia after photon versus proton radiotherapy. Sequencing was performed with immunoSEQ multiplex PCR; in TCRdb, only in-frame clones are kept and a portion is missing. The sample has about 12,000 clones; around 90% are singletons. Sequencing used peripheral blood, obtained from a patient treated with proton-based radiotherapy. These receptor sequences come from a man aged 55 to 70 with pancreatic cancer. The CDR3 runs from the conserved cysteine through the conserved F or W.

CDR3aa: CAWSRGTPSGNTIYF
v_gene: TRBV30
j_gene: TRBJ1-3

CDR3aa: CASKGAPGESEAFF
v_gene: TRBV5-1
j_gene: TRBJ1-1

CDR3aa: CASSEISPPTDREDTGELFF
v_gene: TRBV21-1
j_gene: TRBJ2-2

CDR3aa: CASSQVFRNTGELFF
v_gene: TRBV4-2
j_gene: TRBJ2-2

CDR3aa: CASSLIGATGIQYF
v_gene: TRBV7-2
j_gene: TRBJ2-4

CDR3aa: CASSQGRPGQAQETQYF
v_gene: TRBV4-3
j_gene: TRBJ2-5

CDR3aa: CASSFQRDSYEQYF
v_gene: TRBV7-9
j_gene: TRBJ2-7

CDR3aa: CASSSGFYNSPLHF
v_gene: TRBV6-6
j_gene: TRBJ1-6

CDR3aa: CASSPRGRADTGELFF
v_gene: TRBV11-3
j_gene: TRBJ2-2

CDR3aa: CSVRTSGSYEQYF
v_gene: TRBV29-1
j_gene: TRBJ2-7

CDR3aa: CASSRQGGLITDTQYF
v_gene: TRBV7-2
j_gene: TRBJ2-3

CDR3aa: CASSEGQVTYGYTF
v_gene: TRBV6-1
j_gene: TRBJ1-2

CDR3aa: CASSLGTSVSGELFF
v_gene: TRBV5-1
j_gene: TRBJ2-2

CDR3aa: CASSLPGTPGHF
v_gene: TRBV28
j_gene: TRBJ1-5

CDR3aa: CASSFTTGGNEQFF
v_gene: TRBV27
j_gene: TRBJ2-1

CDR3aa: CASSELQGALTTEAFF
v_gene: TRBV6-1
j_gene: TRBJ1-1

CDR3aa: CASSMTTGGGFGNEQFF
v_gene: TRBV19
j_gene: TRBJ2-1

CDR3aa: CASKSRDRVPNYGYTF
v_gene: TRBV28
j_gene: TRBJ1-2

CDR3aa: CASSRTGYKDYGYTF
v_gene: TRBV28
j_gene: TRBJ1-2

CDR3aa: CASSLGGGSGMLSYEQYF
v_gene: TRBV7-8
j_gene: TRBJ2-7

CDR3aa: CASSYSRPGSQPQHF
v_gene: TRBV6-6
j_gene: TRBJ1-5

CDR3aa: CASSGGSANEQFF
v_gene: TRBV6-4
j_gene: TRBJ2-1

CDR3aa: CASSTSGKYEQYF
v_gene: TRBV13
j_gene: TRBJ2-7

CDR3aa: CSAGENSNQPQHF
v_gene: TRBV29-1
j_gene: TRBJ1-5

CDR3aa: CASSRRDRIYEQYF
v_gene: TRBV2
j_gene: TRBJ2-7

CDR3aa: CASSLNSNQPQHF
v_gene: TRBV6-5
j_gene: TRBJ1-5

CDR3aa: CAISEGGAGTNEKLFF
v_gene: TRBV10-3
j_gene: TRBJ1-4

CDR3aa: CASSSYPQGREYF
v_gene: TRBV5-5
j_gene: TRBJ2-7

CDR3aa: CASSQARGRNEQFF
v_gene: TRBV7-9
j_gene: TRBJ2-1

CDR3aa: CASSLAGTSTYEQYF
v_gene: TRBV7-2
j_gene: TRBJ2-7

CDR3aa: CASSLGRGGNTIYF
v_gene: TRBV28
j_gene: TRBJ1-3

CDR3aa: CASSFGQVSSYEQYF
v_gene: TRBV6-6
j_gene: TRBJ2-7

CDR3aa: CASSPRGQTYEQYF
v_gene: TRBV18
j_gene: TRBJ2-7

CDR3aa: CAWSSQETQYF
v_gene: TRBV30
j_gene: TRBJ2-5

CDR3aa: CAWRGLAGEIGELFF
v_gene: TRBV30
j_gene: TRBJ2-2

CDR3aa: CASSPRRGVGETQYF
v_gene: TRBV13
j_gene: TRBJ2-5

CDR3aa: CASSPTGRVGTQYF
v_gene: TRBV7-2
j_gene: TRBJ2-5

CDR3aa: CATEKDSLYNEQFF
v_gene: TRBV6-1
j_gene: TRBJ2-1

CDR3aa: CASSLGLAATDTQYF
v_gene: TRBV18
j_gene: TRBJ2-3

CDR3aa: CASSLLGFSSSGANVLTF
v_gene: TRBV28
j_gene: TRBJ2-6

CDR3aa: CASSSHRNSYEQYF
v_gene: TRBV6-5
j_gene: TRBJ2-7

CDR3aa: CASRLGGRLSEAFF
v_gene: TRBV6-5
j_gene: TRBJ1-1

CDR3aa: CASITLGQFDYGYTF
v_gene: TRBV21-1
j_gene: TRBJ1-2

CDR3aa: CASSLGTLYEQYF
v_gene: TRBV7-9
j_gene: TRBJ2-7

CDR3aa: CASSFFLGLAGEGQETQYF
v_gene: TRBV28
j_gene: TRBJ2-5

CDR3aa: CASSWMGTDAYEQYF
v_gene: TRBV5-5
j_gene: TRBJ2-7

CDR3aa: CASSLVRAGRGGYTF
v_gene: TRBV7-2
j_gene: TRBJ1-2

CDR3aa: CASSLIQNTEAFF
v_gene: TRBV28
j_gene: TRBJ1-1

CDR3aa: CASSLAGGRGYTF
v_gene: TRBV7-9
j_gene: TRBJ1-2

CDR3aa: CASSPGREKRQPQHF
v_gene: TRBV18
j_gene: TRBJ1-5